This entry lists 2 T cell receptor beta chains sequenced from one sample in a study of high-grade serous ovarian cancer treatment subgroups. Assay: immunoSEQ multiplex PCR; the TCRdb copy retains only in-frame clones and omits some. Among some 40,000 clones listed, 70% to 80% were seen once. Tumor tissue was taken before any definitive surgery or chemotherapy was given. What was sequenced was tumor tissue. The receptors shown here come from a human donor with high-grade serous ovarian cancer.

V usage is TRBV7-3 and J usage is TRBJ1-2; a weak D match, TRBD1 (6 bases). V was pared by 11 bases and J by 13 bases, with 14 bases between. Germline V CDR1 and CDR2: SGHTA, FQGTGA. This CDR3 is built from 9 residues. The CDR3: CAFWTEGTF. The CDR3, as DNA: TGTGCCTTCTGGACAGAGGGCACCTTC.

The genes are TRBV28 and TRBJ1-2, with TRBD1 matching over 10 bases. Germline assignment: CDR1 MDHEN and CDR2 SYDVKM. This CDR3 contains 14 residues. With 3 bases clipped from V and 8 bases from J, the junction kept 6 bases outside the gene matches. CDR3 region: CASSFPGQGRGYTF. DNA of the CDR3: TGTGCCAGCAGTTTTCCGGGACAGGGGAGAGGCTACACCTTC.